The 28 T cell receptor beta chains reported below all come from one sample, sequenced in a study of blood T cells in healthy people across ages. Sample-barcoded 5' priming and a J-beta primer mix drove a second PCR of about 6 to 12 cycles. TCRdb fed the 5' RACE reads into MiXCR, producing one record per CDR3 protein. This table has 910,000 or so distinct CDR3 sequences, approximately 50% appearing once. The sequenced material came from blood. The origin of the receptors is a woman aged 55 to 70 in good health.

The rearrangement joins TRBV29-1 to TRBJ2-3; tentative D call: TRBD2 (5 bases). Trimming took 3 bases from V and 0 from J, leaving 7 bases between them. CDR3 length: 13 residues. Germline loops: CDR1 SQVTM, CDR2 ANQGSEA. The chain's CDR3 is CSVDSGSTDTQYF. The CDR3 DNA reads TGCAGCGTTGATTCGGGGAGCACAGATACGCAGTATTTT.

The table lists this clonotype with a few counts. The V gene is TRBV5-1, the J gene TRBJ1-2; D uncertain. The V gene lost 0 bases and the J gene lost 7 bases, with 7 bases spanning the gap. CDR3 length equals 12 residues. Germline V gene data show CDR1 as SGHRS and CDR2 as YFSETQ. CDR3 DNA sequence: TGCGCCAGCAGCTTGGACTCTGGTGGCTACACCTTC. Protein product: CASSLDSGGYTF.

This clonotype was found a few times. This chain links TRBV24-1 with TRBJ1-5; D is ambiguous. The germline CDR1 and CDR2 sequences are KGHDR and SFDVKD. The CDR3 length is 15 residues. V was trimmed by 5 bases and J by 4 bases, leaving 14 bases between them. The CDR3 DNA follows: TGTGCCACCAGTGGGGGAGGCCCCCGGAATCAGCCCCAGCATTTT. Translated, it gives CATSGGGPRNQPQHF.

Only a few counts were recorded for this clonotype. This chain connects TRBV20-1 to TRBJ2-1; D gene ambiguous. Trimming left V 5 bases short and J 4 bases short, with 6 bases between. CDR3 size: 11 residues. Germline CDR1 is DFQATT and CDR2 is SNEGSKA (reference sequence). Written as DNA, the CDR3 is TGCAGTGCTGATGATTACAATGAGCAGTTCTTC. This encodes CSADDYNEQFF.

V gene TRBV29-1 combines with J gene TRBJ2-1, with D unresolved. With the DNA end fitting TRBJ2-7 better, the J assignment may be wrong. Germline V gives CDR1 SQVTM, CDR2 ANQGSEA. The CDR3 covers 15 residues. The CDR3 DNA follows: TGCAGCGTTGAAAAGGCCGGTAGGTCCTACAATGAGCAGTACTTC. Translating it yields CSVEKAGRSYNEQYF.

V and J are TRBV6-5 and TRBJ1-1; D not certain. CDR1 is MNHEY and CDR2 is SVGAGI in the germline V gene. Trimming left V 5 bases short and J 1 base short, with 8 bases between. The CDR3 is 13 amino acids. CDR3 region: CASSRIGNTEAFF. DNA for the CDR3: TGTGCCAGCAGTCGCATCGGGAACACTGAAGCTTTCTTT.

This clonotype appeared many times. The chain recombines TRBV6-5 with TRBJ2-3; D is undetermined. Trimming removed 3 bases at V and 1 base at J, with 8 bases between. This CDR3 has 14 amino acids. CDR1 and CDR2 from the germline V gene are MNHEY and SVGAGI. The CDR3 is CASSYRPGTDTQYF. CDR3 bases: TGTGCCAGCAGTTATCGTCCGGGCACAGATACGCAGTATTTT.

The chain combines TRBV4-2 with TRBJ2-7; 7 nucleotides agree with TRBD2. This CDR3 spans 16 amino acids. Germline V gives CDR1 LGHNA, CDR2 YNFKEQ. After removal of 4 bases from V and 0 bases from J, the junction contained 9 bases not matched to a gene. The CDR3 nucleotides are TGTGCCAGCAGCCGGGGGGAGGGCGGTAGCTCCTACGAGCAGTACTTC. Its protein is CASSRGEGGSSYEQYF.

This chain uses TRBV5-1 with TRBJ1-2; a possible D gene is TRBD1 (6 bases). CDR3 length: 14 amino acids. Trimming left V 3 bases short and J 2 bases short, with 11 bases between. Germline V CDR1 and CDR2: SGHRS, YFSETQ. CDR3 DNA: TGCGCCAGCAGCTATACAGGGAACAACTATGGCTACACCTTC. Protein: CASSYTGNNYGYTF.

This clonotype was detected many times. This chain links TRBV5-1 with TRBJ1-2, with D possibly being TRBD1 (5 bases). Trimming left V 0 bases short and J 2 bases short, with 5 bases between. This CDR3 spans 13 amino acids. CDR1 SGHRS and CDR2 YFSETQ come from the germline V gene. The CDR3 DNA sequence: TGCGCCAGCAGCTTGGAGGGGAACTATGGCTACACCTTC. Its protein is CASSLEGNYGYTF.

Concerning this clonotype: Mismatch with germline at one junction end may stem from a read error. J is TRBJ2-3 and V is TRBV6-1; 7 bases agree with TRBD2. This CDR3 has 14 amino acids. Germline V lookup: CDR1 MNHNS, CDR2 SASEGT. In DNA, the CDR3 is TGTGCCAGCAGCCAAGCGGGATCTACAGATATGCAGTATTTT. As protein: CASSQAGSTDMQYF.

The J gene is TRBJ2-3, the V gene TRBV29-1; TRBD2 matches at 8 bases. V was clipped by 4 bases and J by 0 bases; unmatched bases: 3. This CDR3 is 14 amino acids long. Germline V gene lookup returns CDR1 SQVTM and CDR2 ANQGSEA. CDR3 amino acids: CSVGAGGSTDTQYF. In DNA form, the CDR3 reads TGCAGCGTTGGGGCGGGAGGTAGCACAGATACGCAGTATTTT.

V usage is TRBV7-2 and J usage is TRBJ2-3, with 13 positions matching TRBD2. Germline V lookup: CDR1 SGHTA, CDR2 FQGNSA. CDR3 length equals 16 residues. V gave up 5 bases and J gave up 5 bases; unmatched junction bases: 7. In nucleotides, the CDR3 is TGTGCCAGCAGCCCGGGACTAGCGGGAATAGTAGATACGCAGTATTTT. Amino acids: CASSPGLAGIVDTQYF.

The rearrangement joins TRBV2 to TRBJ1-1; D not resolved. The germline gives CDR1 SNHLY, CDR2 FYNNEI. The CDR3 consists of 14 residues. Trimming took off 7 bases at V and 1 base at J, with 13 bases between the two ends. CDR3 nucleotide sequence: TGTGCCAGCAAAGGGAGCAGGCGGAACACTGAAGCTTTCTTT. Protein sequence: CASKGSRRNTEAFF.

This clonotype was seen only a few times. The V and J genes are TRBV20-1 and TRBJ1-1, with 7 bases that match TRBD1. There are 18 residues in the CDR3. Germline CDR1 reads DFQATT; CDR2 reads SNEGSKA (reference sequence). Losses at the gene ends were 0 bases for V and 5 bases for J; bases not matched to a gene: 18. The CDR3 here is CSARDRRDSRGRRTEAFF. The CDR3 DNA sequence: TGCAGTGCTAGAGATCGGCGGGACAGCCGGGGAAGGAGGACTGAAGCTTTCTTT.

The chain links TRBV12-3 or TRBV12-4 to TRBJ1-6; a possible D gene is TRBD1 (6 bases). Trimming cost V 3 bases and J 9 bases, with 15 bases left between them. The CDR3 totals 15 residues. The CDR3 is CASSFQDSLVSPLHF. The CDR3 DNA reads TGTGCCAGCAGTTTCCAGGACAGCCTAGTTTCACCCCTCCACTTT.

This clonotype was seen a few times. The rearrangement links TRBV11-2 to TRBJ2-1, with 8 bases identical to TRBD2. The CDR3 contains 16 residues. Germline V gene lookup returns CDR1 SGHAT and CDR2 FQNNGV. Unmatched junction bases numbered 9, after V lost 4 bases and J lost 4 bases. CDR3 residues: CASSSTRSGDYNEQFF. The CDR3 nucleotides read TGTGCCAGCAGCTCCACCCGTAGCGGGGATTACAATGAGCAGTTCTTC.

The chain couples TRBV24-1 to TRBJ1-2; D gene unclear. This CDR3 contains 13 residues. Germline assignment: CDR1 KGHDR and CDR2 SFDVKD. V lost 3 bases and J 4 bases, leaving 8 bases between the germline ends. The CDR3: CATSDGPFYGYTF. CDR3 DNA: TGTGCCACCAGTGATGGACCCTTCTATGGCTACACCTTC.

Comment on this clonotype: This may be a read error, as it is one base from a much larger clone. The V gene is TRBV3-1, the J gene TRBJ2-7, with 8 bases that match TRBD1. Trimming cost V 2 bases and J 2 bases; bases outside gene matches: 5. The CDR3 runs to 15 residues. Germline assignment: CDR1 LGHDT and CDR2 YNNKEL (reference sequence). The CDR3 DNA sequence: TGTGCCAGCAGCCAATGGAGACAGGGGCCCTACGAGCAGTACTTC. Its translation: CASSQWRQGPYEQYF.

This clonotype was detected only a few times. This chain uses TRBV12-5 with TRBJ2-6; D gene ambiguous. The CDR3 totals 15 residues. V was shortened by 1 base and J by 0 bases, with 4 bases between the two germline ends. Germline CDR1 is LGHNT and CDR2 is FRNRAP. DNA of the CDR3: TGTGCTAGTGGTTTGGGGACCTCTGGGGCCAACGTCCTGACTTTC. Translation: CASGLGTSGANVLTF.

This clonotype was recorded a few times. The CDR3 nucleotides read TGTGCCAGCAGTATAGCGGGAGAGTTCCAAGAGACCCAGTACTTC. This encodes CASSIAGEFQETQYF. V usage is TRBV6-2 or TRBV6-3 and J usage is TRBJ2-5; 9 bases map to TRBD2. From germline, CDR1 is MNHEY and CDR2 SVGEGT. The CDR3 length is 15 residues. Unmatched junction bases numbered 5, after V lost 5 bases and J lost 1 base.

CDR3 sequence (DNA): TGTGCCAGCAGTTACTCAGGCGTGGGTCAGCCCCAGCATTTT. Translating gives CASSYSGVGQPQHF. This chain connects TRBV6-6 to TRBJ1-5; D uncertain. The V gene's germline CDR1 is MNHNY and CDR2 SVGAGI (reference sequence). V was cut by 0 bases and J by 6 bases, with 9 bases left in between. The CDR3 sequence is 14 residues long.

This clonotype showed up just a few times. In DNA, the CDR3 is TGCGCCAGCAGCTTCGCTGGTTCAGGGGATACGCAGTATTTT. Amino acids: CASSFAGSGDTQYF. The rearrangement uses TRBV5-1 and TRBJ2-3; TRBD1 is a possible D gene (5 bases). CDR3 length: 14 residues. V lost 2 bases, J lost 6 bases, and 13 bases lay in between. Germline CDR1 SGHRS, CDR2 YFSETQ.

The CDR3 sequence is CASSLAETAAKNIQYF. The CDR3 DNA reads as TGTGCCAGCAGCTTAGCGGAGACAGCAGCCAAAAACATTCAGTACTTC. This rearrangement joins TRBV7-2 to TRBJ2-4; perhaps TRBD1 as D (5 bases). The CDR3 sequence is 16 residues long. V was clipped by 0 bases and J by 0 bases, with 9 bases between them. Germline V gene data show CDR1 as SGHTA and CDR2 as FQGNSA.

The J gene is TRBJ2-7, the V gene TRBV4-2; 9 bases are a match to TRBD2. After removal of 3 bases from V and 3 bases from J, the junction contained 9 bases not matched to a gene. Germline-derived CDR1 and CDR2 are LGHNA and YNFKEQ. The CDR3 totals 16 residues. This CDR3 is CASSHAGGNLLYEQYF. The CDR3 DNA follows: TGTGCCAGCAGCCACGCGGGAGGGAACCTCCTCTACGAGCAGTACTTC.

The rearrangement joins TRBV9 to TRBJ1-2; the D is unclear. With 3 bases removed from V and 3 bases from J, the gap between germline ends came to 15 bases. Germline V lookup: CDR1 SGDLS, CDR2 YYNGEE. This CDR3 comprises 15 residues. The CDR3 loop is CASSARASGDYGYTF. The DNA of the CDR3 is TGTGCCAGCAGCGCCCGGGCTTCCGGGGACTATGGCTACACCTTC.

CDR3 nucleotides: TGCGCCAGCAGCCTGGTGATGGGACAGGGGTCCTACGAGCAGTACTTC. This sequence encodes CASSLVMGQGSYEQYF. The V gene is TRBV4-1, the J gene TRBJ2-7; TRBD1 agrees at 10 bases. Germline CDR1 MGHRA, CDR2 YSYEKL. The CDR3 runs 16 residues. The V gene end was trimmed by 4 bases and the J gene end by 1 base; junction bases not matched to a gene: 7.

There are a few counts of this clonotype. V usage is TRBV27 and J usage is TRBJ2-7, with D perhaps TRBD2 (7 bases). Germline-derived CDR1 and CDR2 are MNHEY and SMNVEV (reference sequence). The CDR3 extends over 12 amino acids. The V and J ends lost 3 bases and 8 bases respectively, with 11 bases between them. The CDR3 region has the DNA TGTGCCAGCAGTTTTCTCGGGGGGCAGCAGTACTTC. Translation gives CASSFLGGQQYF.